A single sample is the source of the 19 T cell receptor beta chains below, sequenced in a study of T cell responses to AZD1222 COVID-19 vaccine (dated by TCRdb to 2020 to 2023). This specimen's time point label, per the study, means: about 28 days (+/-7) after the second vaccine dose. The receptor library was made with the immunoSEQ multiplex PCR assay. TCRdb took over this immuneACCESS table, retaining in-frame rearrangements with V and J assigned. Such tables are incomplete; in checked studies, under half of the missing clones stem from an unresolved V gene, and the remainder is unexplained. Here the sample has approximately 74,000 clones; about 90% occur a single time. Of the sample, under 1.5% is held by the ten largest clones. Sequencing used peripheral blood, obtained 28 days after the second AZD1222 dose. The source of these receptors is an adult who received the AZD1222 COVID-19 vaccine.

The table lists this clone with a count of one. The rearrangement uses TRBV19 and TRBJ1-2, with D maybe TRBD1 (5 bases). The CDR3 has 15 amino acids. The V gene's germline CDR1 is LNHDA and CDR2 SQIVND (reference sequence). Trimming took off 6 bases at V and 2 bases at J, with 16 bases between the two ends. CDR3 amino acids: CASSPGGIPNYGYTF. Written as DNA, the CDR3 is TGTGCCAGTAGCCCTGGGGGGATCCCAAACTATGGCTACACCTTC.

The J gene is TRBJ2-5, the V gene TRBV21-1; the DNA was not compared with TRBD1, the D call given in the table. TRBV21-1 is labeled a pseudogene. This CDR3 is 15 amino acids long. The CDR3 is CASSSEQGRCETQYF. The CDR3 DNA reads as TGTGCCAGCAGCAGTGAACAGGGGAGGTGTGAGACCCAGTACTTC.

The chain employs TRBV19 and TRBJ1-5; 9 nucleotides line up with TRBD1. The germline gives CDR1 LNHDA, CDR2 SQIVND (reference sequence). The V gene end was trimmed by 7 bases and the J gene end by 6 bases; junction bases not matched to a gene: 7. The CDR3 covers 14 residues. The DNA of the CDR3 is TGTGCCAGTAAGACCGGGACAGGGAGTCAGCCCCAGCATTTT. Encoded protein: CASKTGTGSQPQHF.

The chain is built from TRBV27 and TRBJ1-2; possible D gene TRBD1, 5 bases. V was clipped by 6 bases and J by 4 bases, with 15 bases between them. Germline CDR1 is MNHEY and CDR2 is SMNVEV (reference sequence). The length of the CDR3 is 14 residues. The CDR3 spells CASSRQIGSYGYTF. The CDR3 DNA reads TGTGCCAGCAGCCGACAGATTGGTAGCTATGGCTACACCTTC.

This chain uses TRBV18 with TRBJ2-7; 8 bases line up with TRBD1. Germline V gene data show CDR1 as KGHSH and CDR2 as LQKENI. There are 14 residues in the CDR3. With V trimmed by 3 bases and J by 3 bases, 4 bases remained unmatched. Here the CDR3 reads CASSPTGGNYEQYF. The DNA for the CDR3 is TGTGCCAGCTCACCTACAGGGGGGAACTACGAGCAGTACTTC.

This chain joins TRBV29-1 and TRBJ1-4, with a weak D call TRBD1 (6 bases). V lost 8 bases, J lost 6 bases, and 13 bases lay in between. Looked up from germline, CDR1 is SQVTM and CDR2 is ANQGSEA. The CDR3 has 12 amino acids. CDR3 residues: CSIRGGDEKLFF. CDR3 bases: TGCAGCATCAGGGGAGGCGATGAAAAACTGTTTTTT.

The CDR3 loop reads CASSLLADTDTQYF. In DNA form, the CDR3 reads TGTGCCAGCAGTTTATTGGCGGACACAGATACGCAGTATTTT. This chain links TRBV28 with TRBJ2-3, with D unresolved. This CDR3 has 14 amino acids. Germline V gene sequence: CDR1 MDHEN, CDR2 SYDVKM. The germline V and J ends were trimmed by 1 base and 2 bases, with 7 bases remaining between them.

The V gene is TRBV6-6, the J gene TRBJ2-1; D not resolved. The germline V gene has CDR1 MNHNY and CDR2 SVGAGI (reference sequence). CDR3 length equals 15 residues. V was pared by 2 bases and J by 1 base, with 9 bases between. CDR3 loop: CASSYREMSYNEQFF. CDR3 bases: TGTGCCAGCAGTTACAGGGAAATGTCCTACAATGAGCAGTTCTTC.

This chain joins TRBV5-5 and TRBJ1-1; possibly TRBD1 for D (6 bases). Germline lookup yields CDR1 SGHKS and CDR2 YYEKEE (reference sequence). CDR3 length: 15 residues. V was trimmed by 1 base and J by 4 bases, leaving 14 bases between them. CDR3 amino acids: CASSLLGARGTEAFF. For the CDR3, the DNA is TGTGCCAGCAGCTTGCTGGGGGCCAGGGGCACTGAAGCTTTCTTT.

The gene calls are TRBV7-2 and TRBJ2-5; 7 nucleotides line up with TRBD1. The V segment lost 1 base and the J segment 4 bases; nucleotides outside the gene matches: 6. The CDR3 has 15 amino acids. Germline CDR1 SGHTA, CDR2 FQGNSA. CDR3 in DNA: TGTGCCAGCAGCTTAGATCGGGCAGGGGGAGAGACCCAGTACTTC. It encodes CASSLDRAGGETQYF.

The chain combines TRBV6-1 with TRBJ1-2; TRBD1 matches at 10 bases. There are 14 residues in the CDR3. V shed 5 bases and J 4 bases; nucleotides not matched to a gene: 4. Per the germline V gene, CDR1 is MNHNS and CDR2 is SASEGT. The DNA for the CDR3 is TGTGCCAGCAGTCACGGGGACAGGGGCTATGGCTACACCTTC. Residues: CASSHGDRGYGYTF.

The chain combines TRBV14 with TRBJ2-1; 7 bases align to TRBD2. With 3 bases clipped from V and 5 bases from J, the junction kept 10 bases outside the gene matches. Germline lookup yields CDR1 SGHDN and CDR2 FVKESK. The CDR3 runs to 16 residues. The CDR3 region is CASSHLYGAGNNEQFF. Written as DNA, the CDR3 is TGTGCCAGCAGCCACCTCTACGGAGCGGGGAACAATGAGCAGTTCTTC. The full variable domain, with the rest looked up from reference TRBV14 and TRBJ2-1, is EAGVTQFPSHSVIEKGQTVTLRCDPISGHDNLYWYRRVMGKEIKFLLHFVKESKQDESGMPNNRFLAERTGGTYSTLKVQPAELEDSGVYFCASSHLYGAGNNEQFFGPGTRLTVL.

The chain combines TRBV5-1 with TRBJ2-2; no definite D call. Deletions cut 4 bases from V and 7 bases from J, with 11 bases between. Germline V CDR1 and CDR2: SGHRS, YFSETQ. The CDR3 extends over 13 amino acids. For the CDR3, the DNA is TGCGCCAGCAGCCTAGAGAGAGGCGGGGAGCTGTTTTTT. Amino acids: CASSLERGGELFF.

CDR3 amino acids: CATSRDSGGALGIYEQYF. DNA for the CDR3: TGTGCCACCAGCAGAGATTCGGGGGGGGCACTTGGGATCTACGAGCAGTACTTC. The chain is built from TRBV15 and TRBJ2-7; 8 nucleotides line up with TRBD2. Germline V gene data show CDR1 as LNHNV and CDR2 as YYDKDF (reference sequence). There are 18 residues in the CDR3. The J segment lost 3 bases and the V segment lost 0 bases, leaving 13 bases of the junction unmatched.

The sample holds a few counts of this clone. The V call is TRBV5-1, the J call TRBJ2-5; 7 bases line up with TRBD1. Trimming at V came to 0 bases and at J to 5 bases, leaving 7 bases not matched to a gene. The germline V gene encodes CDR1 SGHRS and CDR2 YFSETQ. The CDR3 spans 15 residues. CDR3 region: CASSLGGGDQETQYF. CDR3 coding DNA: TGCGCCAGCAGCTTGGGAGGGGGCGATCAGGAGACCCAGTACTTC.

This chain's CDR3 is CASVSSTNEKLFF. The CDR3 region has the DNA TGTGCCAGCGTCAGTTCAACTAATGAAAAACTGTTTTTT. This rearrangement joins TRBV25-1 to TRBJ1-4; D remains unclear. This CDR3 spans 13 amino acids. Trimming removed 8 bases at V and 0 bases at J, with 7 bases between. In germline, CDR1 is MGHDK, CDR2 SYGVNS.

J is TRBJ2-2 and V is TRBV27; D may be TRBD1 (5 bases). The CDR3 totals 18 residues. V lost 6 bases to trimming and J lost 4 bases, with 24 bases between them. Germline values: CDR1 MNHEY, CDR2 SMNVEV (reference sequence). The CDR3 here is CASRLKGIGRTITGELFF. The CDR3 DNA is TGTGCCAGCAGACTCAAGGGGATCGGCAGAACCATCACCGGGGAGCTGTTTTTT.

The chain employs TRBV3-1 (or the pseudogene TRBV3-2) and TRBJ1-3, with 7 positions matching TRBD1. V dropped 4 bases and J dropped 4; count of bases not matched to a gene: 7. Germline CDR1 LGHDT, CDR2 YNNKEL (reference sequence). This CDR3 contains 15 residues. CDR3 nucleotide sequence: TGTGCCAGCAGCCCAGGGACAGTCAACGGAAACACCATATATTTT. Translating gives CASSPGTVNGNTIYF.

The chain uses TRBV5-1 and TRBJ2-1; D might be TRBD2 (6 bases). Germline V CDR1 and CDR2: SGHRS, YFSETQ. The length of the CDR3 is 18 residues. Trimming removed 0 bases at V and 0 bases at J, with 16 bases between. This CDR3 is CASSLALRAGSSYNEQFF. Written as DNA, the CDR3 is TGCGCCAGCAGCTTGGCCCTCAGAGCGGGCAGCTCCTACAATGAGCAGTTCTTC.